The 25 T cell receptor beta chains in this list originate from one sample, sequenced in a study of B cell selection in AIRE deficiency. Conventional CD4 T cells were sorted as CD4+CD127+ cells. The data were produced by immunoSEQ multiplex PCR, yet TCRdb's version contains in-frame clones alone and is incomplete. The sample shows 20,000 to 25,000 clones, more than 95% of them seen only once. The source material was conventional CD4+ T cells sorted from PBMCs. Receptor source: a human donor with AIRE deficiency.

The V call is TRBV6-1, the J call TRBJ1-5; D gene ambiguous. The V gene's germline CDR1 is MNHNS and CDR2 SASEGT. The CDR3 covers 15 residues. V dropped 4 bases and J dropped 5 bases, with 15 bases sitting between them. CDR3 DNA: TGTGCCAGCAGTGCCGGGATACAATATTATCAGCCCCAGCATTTT. Translating it yields CASSAGIQYYQPQHF.

The chain uses TRBV4-3 and TRBJ2-7; 12 nucleotides agree with TRBD2. This CDR3 region has 19 residues. Trimming at V came to 3 bases and at J to 0 bases, leaving 12 bases not matched to a gene. Looked up from germline, CDR1 is LGHNA and CDR2 is YSLEER. The CDR3 coding sequence is TGCGCCAGCAGCCACCGTGCCGGGACTAGCGGGCTAAACTCCTACGAGCAGTACTTC. Its translation: CASSHRAGTSGLNSYEQYF.

The chain combines TRBV6-6 with TRBJ2-7; D gene uncertain. Germline CDR1 and CDR2: MNHNY and SVGAGI (reference sequence). V lost 6 bases and J 2 bases, leaving 11 bases between the germline ends. CDR3 length: 13 amino acids. The DNA of the CDR3 is TGTGCCAGCAGCTCCAGGAACCCCTACGAGCAGTACTTC. It is translated as CASSSRNPYEQYF.

CDR3 amino acids: CSVVNSGRTDTQYF. CDR3 DNA: TGCAGCGTTGTTAACTCGGGCCGCACAGATACGCAGTATTTT. The chain recombines TRBV29-1 with TRBJ2-3; D unclear. CDR3 size: 14 residues. Germline CDR1 and CDR2: SQVTM and ANQGSEA. Trimming took off 4 bases at V and 1 base at J, with 12 bases between the two ends.

The chain joins TRBV4-2 to TRBJ1-2, with D possibly matching TRBD1 (6 bases). The CDR3 consists of 15 residues. V was clipped by 4 bases and J by 6 bases, with 18 bases between them. Germline V CDR1 and CDR2: LGHNA, YNFKEQ. The CDR3 DNA reads as TGTGCCAGCAGCCCCCCATGGGGGGGCGAGGATGGCTACACCTTC. Protein product: CASSPPWGGEDGYTF.

The DNA of the CDR3 is TGCGCCAGCAGACGGGACACCTGGTCTGGGGCCAACGTCCTGACTTTC. Protein product: CASRRDTWSGANVLTF. J is TRBJ2-6 and V is TRBV5-1; TRBD1 is a possible D gene (6 bases). Per the germline V gene, CDR1 is SGHRS and CDR2 is YFSETQ. V was cut by 5 bases and J by 1 base, with 13 bases left in between. The CDR3 is 16 residues long.

This clone has just one count. The chain has TRBV6-5 and TRBJ2-7; maybe TRBD1 (7 bases). This CDR3 has 13 residues. V was cut by 6 bases and J by 3 bases, with 12 bases left in between. The germline V gene encodes CDR1 MNHEY and CDR2 SVGAGI. CDR3 nucleotides: TGTGCCAGCAGCCGCGGGACAGACTACGAGCAGTACTTC. Translated, it gives CASSRGTDYEQYF.

J is TRBJ1-2 and V is TRBV5-1; TRBD1 might be the D (6 bases). Looked up from germline, CDR1 is SGHRS and CDR2 is YFSETQ. V gave up 3 bases and J gave up 2 bases, with 23 bases separating them. The CDR3 extends over 18 amino acids. The chain's CDR3 is CASSSTIMDSRPNYGYTF. DNA for the CDR3: TGCGCCAGCAGCTCGACGATTATGGACAGCCGGCCCAACTATGGCTACACCTTC.

The chain joins TRBV11-2 to TRBJ1-1; D is undetermined. The CDR3 extends over 12 amino acids. V lost 1 base, J lost 4 bases, and 4 bases lay in between. Per the germline V gene, CDR1 is SGHAT and CDR2 is FQNNGV. DNA for the CDR3: TGTGCCAGCAGCTTAGGGGTCACTGAAGCTTTCTTT. It translates to CASSLGVTEAFF.

The rearrangement uses TRBV7-9 and TRBJ2-5; D possibly uses TRBD1 or TRBD2 (5 bases each). This CDR3 is 15 amino acids long. Germline V lookup: CDR1 SEHNR, CDR2 FQNEAQ (reference sequence). V lost 1 base, J lost 5 bases, and 14 bases lay in between. The CDR3 DNA is TGTGCCAGCAGCTTAGGATCCCTTCGGGGCGAGACCCAGTACTTC. This translates into CASSLGSLRGETQYF.

The rearrangement links TRBV6-6 to TRBJ2-1; D is uncertain. V was cut by 0 bases and J by 7 bases, with 13 bases left in between. Germline assignment: CDR1 MNHNY and CDR2 SVGAGI (reference sequence). This CDR3 is 15 amino acids long. The CDR3 sequence is CASSYSSARWNEQFF. The DNA of the CDR3 is TGTGCCAGCAGTTACTCGTCCGCTCGGTGGAATGAGCAGTTCTTC.

This clone was detected only a few times. J is TRBJ2-3 and V is TRBV6-4; 7 bases align to TRBD2. Losses at the gene ends were 4 bases for V and 4 bases for J; bases not matched to a gene: 8. The CDR3 length is 15 residues. Germline V gene sequence: CDR1 MRHNA, CDR2 SNTAGT. CDR3 region: CASSAFFTSADTQYF. The CDR3 coding sequence is TGTGCCAGCAGTGCCTTCTTCACTAGCGCAGATACGCAGTATTTT.

The V gene is TRBV19, the J gene TRBJ2-7; 7 bases map to TRBD1. With V trimmed by 5 bases and J by 3 bases, 10 bases remained unmatched. Germline V gives CDR1 LNHDA, CDR2 SQIVND (reference sequence). The CDR3 covers 15 residues. The CDR3 is CASSSLTGLGYEQYF. In DNA form, the CDR3 reads TGTGCCAGTAGTTCCTTGACAGGGCTCGGCTACGAGCAGTACTTC.

The V and J genes are TRBV9 and TRBJ2-1; D is uncertain. Germline CDR1 is SGDLS and CDR2 is YYNGEE. The V end was cut by 0 bases, the J end by 7 bases, with 8 bases between. The CDR3 spans 13 residues. For the CDR3, the DNA is TGTGCCAGCAGCGTAGCCCCGAGGAATGAGCAGTTCTTC. Translation gives CASSVAPRNEQFF. Combining the CDR3 with reference TRBV9 and TRBJ2-1 gives the whole variable domain DSGVTQTPKHLITATGQRVTLRCSPRSGDLSVYWYQQSLDQGLQFLIQYYNGEERAKGNILERFSAQQFPDLHSELNLSSLELGDSALYFCASSVAPRNEQFFGPGTRLTVL.

This rearrangement joins TRBV9 to TRBJ2-3; 9 bases align to TRBD2. The junction had 4 bases not matched to a gene; V was cut back by 3 bases and J by 5 bases. From germline, CDR1 is SGDLS and CDR2 YYNGEE. The CDR3 loop spans 14 amino acids. The DNA of the CDR3 is TGTGCCAGCAGCGAGCGGGGGGATGGAGATACGCAGTATTTT. Residues: CASSERGDGDTQYF.

This clone was observed once. The chain links TRBV7-8 to TRBJ1-2; D is unresolved. The CDR3 has 14 residues. CDR1 is SGHVS, CDR2 FQNEAQ, per germline. The germline V and J ends were trimmed by 1 base and 1 base, with 7 bases remaining between them. CDR3 sequence reads: CASSLGALNYGYTF. For the CDR3, the DNA is TGTGCCAGCAGCTTAGGTGCCCTTAACTATGGCTACACCTTC.

The chain joins TRBV6-6 to TRBJ2-7; D is undetermined. The CDR3 length is 11 residues. The V gene lost 4 bases and the J gene lost 4 bases, with 5 bases spanning the gap. CDR1 and CDR2 from the germline V gene are MNHNY and SVGAGI (reference sequence). The CDR3 nucleotides are TGTGCCAGCAGTTTGGGATACGAGCAGTACTTC. Protein sequence: CASSLGYEQYF.

The V gene is TRBV25-1, the J gene TRBJ2-7; 7 bases are shared with TRBD1. The germline CDR1 and CDR2 sequences are MGHDK and SYGVNS. This CDR3 is 15 amino acids long. J was trimmed by 4 bases and V by 4 bases; bases with no gene match: 10. CDR3 residues: CASSGGNRGSYEQYF. The CDR3, as DNA: TGTGCCAGCAGTGGGGGGAACAGGGGTTCATACGAGCAGTACTTC.

The J gene is TRBJ2-3, the V gene TRBV11-1; 7 positions match TRBD1. The V gene's germline CDR1 is SGHAT and CDR2 FQDESV (reference sequence). V was pared by 4 bases and J by 8 bases, with 9 bases of the junction left unmatched. The CDR3 loop spans 14 amino acids. CDR3 protein: CASSSRTGHSTQYF. The CDR3 DNA follows: TGTGCCAGCAGCTCCAGGACAGGACACAGTACGCAGTATTTT.

V is TRBV7-9 and J is TRBJ2-7; 10 bases are shared with TRBD1. This CDR3 is built from 14 residues. V dropped 5 bases and J dropped 7; count of bases not matched to a gene: 8. Germline V CDR1 and CDR2: SEHNR, FQNEAQ (reference sequence). The CDR3 nucleotides are TGTGCCAGCAGCCCCGGGACAGGGGCCGGGGAGCAGTACTTC. The encoded protein is CASSPGTGAGEQYF.

V gene TRBV7-9 combines with J gene TRBJ1-1, with D perhaps TRBD1 (6 bases). Per germline, CDR1 SEHNR and CDR2 FQNEAQ (reference sequence). The CDR3 extends over 13 amino acids. V was shortened by 5 bases and J by 7 bases, with 14 bases between the two germline ends. The CDR3 spells CASSAARGSEAFF. CDR3 DNA sequence: TGTGCCAGCAGCGCGGCCAGGGGAAGTGAAGCTTTCTTT.

The CDR3 loop reads CASSIGRAGQTQYF. In DNA form, the CDR3 reads TGTGCCAGTAGTATAGGCCGGGCAGGGCAGACCCAGTACTTC. The rearrangement joins TRBV19 to TRBJ2-5; a possible D gene is TRBD1 (5 bases). Trimming shortened V by 1 base and J by 6 bases, and 12 bases separated the two germline ends. Germline CDR1 LNHDA, CDR2 SQIVND (reference sequence). The CDR3 is 14 residues long.

The V gene is TRBV2, the J gene TRBJ1-5; maybe TRBD1 (5 bases). This CDR3 has 17 residues. Germline-derived CDR1 and CDR2 are SNHLY and FYNNEI. V shed 6 bases and J shed 0 bases, with 18 bases lying between them. CDR3 region: CASSQVGQTYSNQPQHF. Here the CDR3 DNA reads TGTGCCAGCAGCCAGGTGGGGCAGACTTATAGCAATCAGCCCCAGCATTTT.

J is TRBJ2-7 and V is TRBV30, with TRBD1 matching 8 bases. This CDR3 is 14 amino acids long. CDR1 is GTSNPN, CDR2 SVGIG, per germline (reference sequence). With V trimmed by 8 bases and J by 0 bases, 9 bases remained unmatched. The CDR3 nucleotides are TGTGCCGGGGACAGGTCTCGGAGCTCCTACGAGCAGTACTTC. It specifies CAGDRSRSSYEQYF.

The V gene is TRBV5-1, the J gene TRBJ1-4; D might be TRBD1 (5 bases). Germline CDR1 is SGHRS and CDR2 is YFSETQ. The CDR3 length is 15 residues. The V end lost 0 bases, the J end lost 8 bases, and 14 bases lay between the germline ends. CDR3 nucleotide sequence: TGCGCCAGCAGCTTGGTGCCGGGACTAAGAGAAAAACTGTTTTTT. Its protein is CASSLVPGLREKLFF.